This entry lists 27 T cell receptor beta chains sequenced from one sample in a study of shared clonotypes between healthy human individuals. Only in-frame clones appear in the TCRdb table, and some are missing; sequencing was by immunoSEQ multiplex PCR. The sample shows 2.3 million or so clones, over 90% of them seen only once. Sequences were obtained from naive CD4+ T cells from PBMCs. Subset in this sample: CD45RA+ positively selected. The origin of the receptors is a man between 18 and 35 years old in good health. Some clones in this sample may be carry-over from other donors' samples.

The gene calls are TRBV6-6 and TRBJ1-1; D may be TRBD1 (5 bases). The V gene lost 6 bases and the J gene lost 0 bases, with 11 bases spanning the gap. This CDR3 spans 14 amino acids. Germline CDR1 and CDR2: MNHNY and SVGAGI (reference sequence). The CDR3 DNA reads TGTGCCAGCAGCTCCGGGGGATTGAACACTGAAGCTTTCTTT. Its protein is CASSSGGLNTEAFF.

This chain uses TRBV10-3 with TRBJ2-3; 11 bases line up with TRBD2. The CDR3 is 16 amino acids. V was pared by 3 bases and J by 2 bases, with 4 bases of the junction left unmatched. The germline V gene encodes CDR1 ENHRY and CDR2 SYGVKD. CDR3 residues: CAISEVAGGITDTQYF. CDR3 DNA: TGTGCCATCAGTGAAGTAGCGGGAGGGATCACAGATACGCAGTATTTT.

The V gene is TRBV28, the J gene TRBJ1-2, with D hard to call. The CDR3 length is 13 residues. The V end lost 4 bases, the J end lost 2 bases, and 8 bases lay between the germline ends. CDR1 MDHEN and CDR2 SYDVKM come from the germline V gene. The CDR3 sequence: CASSSGENYGYTF. CDR3 in DNA: TGTGCCAGCAGTTCCGGGGAAAACTATGGCTACACCTTC.

The chain carries TRBV27 and TRBJ2-7; D is possibly TRBD2 (6 bases). Trimming cost V 0 bases and J 5 bases, with 11 bases left between them. The germline V gene has CDR1 MNHEY and CDR2 SMNVEV (reference sequence). The CDR3 runs to 14 residues. CDR3 nucleotides: TGTGCCAGCAGTTTATCCAGGGTAGCGGACGAGCAGTACTTC. Translation: CASSLSRVADEQYF.

There are a few counts of this clone. This chain joins TRBV14 and TRBJ1-1; weak D call: TRBD1 (6 bases). V lost 2 bases to trimming and J lost 7 bases, with 11 bases between them. Germline loops: CDR1 SGHDN, CDR2 FVKESK. The CDR3 contains 13 residues. Here the CDR3 reads CASSQQGFDEAFF. In DNA form, the CDR3 reads TGTGCCAGCAGCCAACAGGGGTTCGATGAAGCTTTCTTT.

Turning to this clone: Other nucleotide sequences from this sample produce the same CDR3. The V gene is TRBV7-3, the J gene TRBJ2-7; the match to TRBD2 covers 12 bases. CDR3 length: 15 residues. V trimming: 5 bases; J trimming: 2 bases; junction bases outside the gene matches: 4. CDR1 is SGHTA, CDR2 FQGTGA, per germline. The CDR3 DNA sequence: TGTGCCAGCAGCCCGGGACTAGCGGGTGCCTACGAGCAGTACTTC. Protein: CASSPGLAGAYEQYF.

The rearrangement joins TRBV5-1 to TRBJ2-1; no reliable D call. Germline V lookup: CDR1 SGHRS, CDR2 YFSETQ. Between the trimmed V and J ends, which lost 5 bases and 0 bases, there was a span of 15 bases. The CDR3 spans 16 residues. The CDR3 loop is CASSPNTLSSYNEQFF. The CDR3 coding sequence is TGCGCCAGCAGTCCGAATACGTTGAGCTCCTACAATGAGCAGTTCTTC.

This chain joins TRBV11-1 and TRBJ2-1; D could derive from TRBD1 or TRBD2 (5 bases each). The V gene lost 3 bases and the J gene lost 3 bases, with 15 bases spanning the gap. Germline V gives CDR1 SGHAT, CDR2 FQDESV (reference sequence). The CDR3 sequence is 16 residues long. CDR3 DNA sequence: TGTGCCAGCAGCTTTGCCGTGGGGGACGTCTACAATGAGCAGTTCTTC. It encodes CASSFAVGDVYNEQFF.

Worth noting for this clone: Other DNA sequences in the sample encode the same CDR3. The chain couples TRBV28 to TRBJ1-2, with D unclear. CDR3 length: 12 residues. Germline loops: CDR1 MDHEN, CDR2 SYDVKM. Trimming took 5 bases from V and 4 from J, leaving 8 bases between them. The CDR3: CASSKGVYGYTF. The CDR3 bases are TGTGCCAGCAGTAAGGGTGTCTATGGCTACACCTTC.

The genes are TRBV7-6 and TRBJ2-5; TRBD2 aligns across 7 bases. This CDR3 has 16 amino acids. The trim removed 2 bases at V and 4 bases at J, leaving 10 bases unmatched. Germline CDR1 SGHVS, CDR2 FNYEAQ. This CDR3 reads CASSLKVGGWAETQYF. In DNA form, the CDR3 reads TGTGCCAGCAGCTTAAAGGTGGGAGGGTGGGCAGAGACCCAGTACTTC.

This chain uses TRBV30 with TRBJ1-1; 10 positions agree with TRBD1. The V gene's germline CDR1 is GTSNPN and CDR2 SVGIG (reference sequence). J gave up 1 base and V 5 bases, and 19 bases lay outside the gene matches. The CDR3 length is 19 residues. In nucleotides, the CDR3 is TGTGCCTGGTCCGCTCTGGGACAGGGGTTCGGGGGAAGGAACACTGAAGCTTTCTTT. Protein product: CAWSALGQGFGGRNTEAFF.

CDR3 DNA sequence: TGTGCCAGTAGTAAGGGACAGGCGAACACTGAAGCTTTCTTT. Translated: CASSKGQANTEAFF. The chain has TRBV19 and TRBJ1-1; 8 bases are shared with TRBD1. Germline CDR1 and CDR2: LNHDA and SQIVND (reference sequence). The junction had 2 bases not matched to a gene; V was cut back by 4 bases and J by 1 base. The CDR3 consists of 14 residues. Combining the CDR3 with reference TRBV19 and TRBJ1-1 gives the whole variable domain DGGITQSPKYLFRKEGQNVTLSCEQNLNHDAMYWYRQDPGQGLRLIYYSQIVNDFQKGDIAEGYSVSREKKESFPLTVTSAQKNPTAFYLCASSKGQANTEAFFGQGTRLTVV.

This CDR3 reads CASSEFSATVSKIAKNIQYF. In nucleotides, the CDR3 is TGTGCCAGCAGTGAATTCTCAGCTACCGTCTCCAAGATAGCCAAAAACATTCAGTACTTC. This chain connects TRBV6-1 to TRBJ2-4; D remains ambiguous. V was pared by 2 bases and J by 0 bases, with 23 bases between. The CDR3 runs 20 residues. From germline, CDR1 is MNHNS and CDR2 SASEGT.

The rearrangement joins TRBV6-6 to TRBJ1-2, with unresolved D. CDR3 length: 15 amino acids. The germline gives CDR1 MNHNY, CDR2 SVGAGI (reference sequence). V lost 5 bases to trimming and J lost 4 bases, with 17 bases between them. The DNA of the CDR3 is TGTGCCAGCAGTCCGACGGACCTTAGGATCTATGGCTACACCTTC. Amino acid sequence: CASSPTDLRIYGYTF.

The chain joins TRBV5-1 to TRBJ2-5; 7 nucleotides agree with TRBD1. Germline V gene data show CDR1 as SGHRS and CDR2 as YFSETQ. Trimming cost V 1 base and J 2 bases; bases outside gene matches: 11. CDR3 size: 17 residues. The CDR3 sequence: CASSLIPGQGVQETQYF. The CDR3 nucleotides are TGCGCCAGCAGCTTGATACCGGGGCAGGGGGTTCAAGAGACCCAGTACTTC.

V gene TRBV10-1 combines with J gene TRBJ2-1; 11 bases are a match to TRBD2. The CDR3 is 14 residues long. After removal of 3 bases from V and 9 bases from J, the junction contained 4 bases not matched to a gene. CDR1 is WNHNN and CDR2 is SYGVQD in the germline V gene (reference sequence). The CDR3 spells CASSELAGVGEQFF. The CDR3 region has the DNA TGCGCCAGCAGTGAACTAGCGGGAGTCGGTGAGCAGTTCTTC.

V usage is TRBV11-2 and J usage is TRBJ2-6; D may be TRBD1 (5 bases). Between the trimmed V and J ends, which lost 1 base and 0 bases, there was a span of 16 bases. The CDR3 consists of 19 residues. Germline V gene lookup returns CDR1 SGHAT and CDR2 FQNNGV. The CDR3 DNA follows: TGTGCCAGCAGCTTAGGAGGTACCAGGGCCTCCTCTGGGGCCAACGTCCTGACTTTC. Protein product: CASSLGGTRASSGANVLTF.

The V call is TRBV5-1, the J call TRBJ1-1, with D unclear. Germline CDR1 and CDR2: SGHRS and YFSETQ. Deletions cut 2 bases from V and 1 base from J, with 9 bases between. The CDR3 is made up of 14 amino acids. The CDR3 protein is CASSFGRENTEAFF. DNA of the CDR3: TGCGCCAGCAGCTTTGGCAGAGAGAACACTGAAGCTTTCTTT.

The rearrangement links TRBV21-1 to TRBJ2-7; TRBD2, the table's D call, was not compared with the DNA. TRBV21-1 is assigned pseudogene status. This CDR3 region has 15 residues. CDR3 loop: CASSPSGRAVYEQYF. The CDR3 DNA sequence: TGTGCCAGCAGCCCCAGCGGGAGGGCCGTTTACGAGCAGTACTTC.

The chain employs TRBV6-5 and TRBJ1-5; the match to TRBD1 covers 10 bases. The V gene's germline CDR1 is MNHEY and CDR2 SVGAGI. The J segment lost 6 bases and the V segment lost 6 bases, leaving 8 bases of the junction unmatched. The CDR3 contains 15 residues. The CDR3 protein is CASRRRGTGAQPQHF. CDR3 nucleotides: TGTGCCAGCAGGAGGAGGGGGACAGGGGCTCAGCCCCAGCATTTT.

The chain carries TRBV11-2 and TRBJ1-3, with D possibly being TRBD1 (6 bases). Germline V gene lookup returns CDR1 SGHAT and CDR2 FQNNGV. Trimming shortened V by 6 bases and J by 0 bases, and 9 bases separated the two germline ends. There are 14 residues in the CDR3. CDR3 in amino acids: CASSQGTSGNTIYF. The CDR3 DNA reads TGTGCCAGCAGTCAGGGGACCTCTGGAAACACCATATATTTT.

The chain is built from TRBV7-3 and TRBJ2-7; TRBD2 matches at 7 bases. V trimming: 1 base; J trimming: 5 bases; junction bases outside the gene matches: 8. Looked up from germline, CDR1 is SGHTA and CDR2 is FQGTGA. CDR3 length: 15 amino acids. The CDR3, as DNA: TGTGCCAGCAGCTTAATGGCGGGAGTTGATCACGAGCAGTACTTC. This translates into CASSLMAGVDHEQYF.

V usage is TRBV7-9 and J usage is TRBJ2-1, with TRBD2 matching over 9 bases. CDR1 SEHNR and CDR2 FQNEAQ come from the germline V gene (reference sequence). V dropped 2 bases and J dropped 8; count of bases not matched to a gene: 19. CDR3 length equals 19 residues. The CDR3 loop reads CASSLPIGRPGLATDEQFF. The CDR3 bases are TGTGCCAGCAGCTTACCGATAGGGAGACCGGGACTAGCTACAGATGAGCAGTTCTTC. The full variable domain, its missing parts supplied by reference TRBV7-9 and TRBJ2-1, is DTGVSQNPRHKITKRGQNVTFRCDPISEHNRLYWYRQTLGQGPEFLTYFQNEAQLEKSRLLSDRFSAERPKGSFSTLEIQRTEQGDSAMYLCASSLPIGRPGLATDEQFFGPGTRLTVL.

The chain has TRBV5-6 and TRBJ1-1; 11 bases fit TRBD1. The CDR3 length is 17 residues. V shed 3 bases, J shed 0 bases, and the junction held 7 bases outside the gene matches. The germline V gene has CDR1 SGHDT and CDR2 YYEEEE. The CDR3 protein is CASSSSGTGGVNTEAFF. In nucleotides, the CDR3 is TGTGCCAGCAGCTCCTCCGGGACAGGGGGTGTGAACACTGAAGCTTTCTTT.

This clone was observed a single time. This chain connects TRBV6-6 to TRBJ1-2; D is ambiguous. The CDR3 is made up of 12 amino acids. V lost 7 bases, J lost 8 bases, and 14 bases lay in between. Germline V CDR1 and CDR2: MNHNY, SVGAGI (reference sequence). This chain's CDR3 is CASTQGLSGYTF. In DNA, the CDR3 is TGTGCCAGCACCCAAGGGCTTAGCGGCTACACCTTC.

The J gene is TRBJ2-7, the V gene TRBV11-2; D tentatively fits TRBD1 or TRBD2 (5 bases each). V lost 5 bases and J lost 1, with 9 bases in between. The V gene's germline CDR1 is SGHAT and CDR2 FQNNGV. The CDR3 is made up of 13 amino acids. CDR3 in DNA: TGTGCCAGCAGCCGGGGACGTTCCTACGAGCAGTACTTC. Residues: CASSRGRSYEQYF. Using reference TRBV11-2 and TRBJ2-7 for the parts outside the CDR3, the full variable domain is EAGVAQSPRYKIIEKRQSVAFWCNPISGHATLYWYQQILGQGPKLLIQFQNNGVVDDSQLPKDRFSAERLKGVDSTLKIQPAKLEDSAVYLCASSRGRSYEQYFGPGTRLTVT.

This chain links TRBV25-1 with TRBJ2-3; D perhaps matches TRBD1 (6 bases). Trimming removed 5 bases from V and 1 base from J, with 10 bases in between. The CDR3 contains 14 residues. In germline, CDR1 is MGHDK, CDR2 SYGVNS. This CDR3 reads CASSWGQRTDTQYF. The CDR3 coding sequence is TGTGCCAGCAGTTGGGGGCAACGCACAGATACGCAGTATTTT.